One and the same sample provided the 13 T cell receptor beta chains below, sequenced in a study of T cell responses to AZD1222 COVID-19 vaccine. Some clones are missing from TCRdb's copy, which holds only in-frame ones; the method was immunoSEQ multiplex PCR. This sample yields about 150,000 clones, of which 90% to 95% are seen a single time; more than 1.4% belongs to the top ten. The sample in question was peripheral blood, obtained on day 0 of AZD1222 vaccination. Every receptor here comes from an adult in good health.

Here the CDR3 DNA reads TGTGCCAGCAGCTTTTACAGGGGGAGCAATCAGCCCCAGCATTTT. It is translated as CASSFYRGSNQPQHF. J is TRBJ1-5 and V is TRBV7-9, with 8 bases identical to TRBD1. Germline V gene lookup returns CDR1 SEHNR and CDR2 FQNEAQ (reference sequence). The trim removed 3 bases at V and 1 base at J, leaving 2 bases unmatched. This CDR3 has 15 residues. Full variable domain (outside the CDR3, taken from reference TRBV7-9 and TRBJ1-5): DTGVSQNPRHKITKRGQNVTFRCDPISEHNRLYWYRQTLGQGPEFLTYFQNEAQLEKSRLLSDRFSAERPKGSFSTLEIQRTEQGDSAMYLCASSFYRGSNQPQHFGDGTRLSIL.

This clone was observed a single time. CDR3 loop: CASSLAYNQPQHF. The CDR3 nucleotides read TGTGCCAGCAGCTTAGCCTACAATCAGCCCCAGCATTTT. This chain links TRBV7-2 with TRBJ1-5; no reliable D call. This CDR3 region has 13 residues. Germline V gene data show CDR1 as SGHTA and CDR2 as FQGNSA. The V end was cut by 0 bases, the J end by 3 bases, with 3 bases between.

This clone was seen just once. The V gene is TRBV11-3, the J gene TRBJ2-1, with D perhaps being TRBD1 or TRBD2 (5 bases each). V was cut by 5 bases and J by 0 bases, with 14 bases left in between. The CDR3 is 16 residues long. Germline V gene data show CDR1 as SGHNT and CDR2 as YENEEA. Written as DNA, the CDR3 is TGTGCCAGCAGCCCTCGGGCAGGGAGCTCCTACAATGAGCAGTTCTTC. Protein sequence: CASSPRAGSSYNEQFF.

The chain couples TRBV13 to TRBJ2-7; the match to TRBD1 covers 10 bases. The J segment lost 3 bases and the V segment lost 2 bases, leaving 4 bases of the junction unmatched. This CDR3 comprises 15 residues. Germline V gives CDR1 PRHDT, CDR2 FYEKMQ (reference sequence). The CDR3 sequence is CASSLWGTGVYEQYF. The CDR3 DNA sequence: TGTGCCAGCAGCTTATGGGGGACAGGGGTCTACGAGCAGTACTTC.

The chain employs TRBV24-1 and TRBJ2-7; 7 bases are a match to TRBD2. The V gene end was trimmed by 9 bases and the J gene end by 5 bases; junction bases not matched to a gene: 12. The CDR3 extends over 14 amino acids. CDR1 and CDR2 (germline): KGHDR, SFDVKD. CDR3 sequence (DNA): TGTGCCACCCCCCCCGTGGGAGGGGTCGACGAGCAGTACTTC. Translated, it gives CATPPVGGVDEQYF.

The rearrangement uses TRBV9 and TRBJ2-3; 9 bases fit TRBD2. CDR3 length equals 16 residues. The V segment lost 2 bases and the J segment 1 base; nucleotides outside the gene matches: 5. CDR1 SGDLS and CDR2 YYNGEE come from the germline V gene. The CDR3 DNA reads TGTGCCAGCAGCGTTAGCGGGAGAGGTGGCACAGATACGCAGTATTTT. It translates to CASSVSGRGGTDTQYF.

The CDR3 region has the DNA TGTGCCAGCAGCTGGTCCCCCAGCAGTATCCAAGAGACCCAGTACTTC. Amino acids: CASSWSPSSIQETQYF. This chain links TRBV7-9 with TRBJ2-5; D gene uncertain. With 4 bases removed from V and 1 base from J, the gap between germline ends came to 16 bases. This CDR3 region has 16 residues. Germline-derived CDR1 and CDR2 are SEHNR and FQNEAQ (reference sequence).

The chain has TRBV27 and TRBJ2-7, with D hard to call. This CDR3 contains 14 residues. Trimming stripped 5 bases from V and 3 bases from J, with 14 bases between. Germline V gene sequence: CDR1 MNHEY, CDR2 SMNVEV (reference sequence). CDR3 in DNA: TGTGCCAGCAGTCCACTCCCCTCAGGCTACGAGCAGTACTTC. It is translated as CASSPLPSGYEQYF.

The chain is built from TRBV10-3 and TRBJ2-3; TRBD2 matches at 11 bases. This CDR3 contains 16 residues. J lost 4 bases, V lost 6 bases, and 9 bases had no gene match. Germline V gene lookup returns CDR1 ENHRY and CDR2 SYGVKD. CDR3 in amino acids: CAISPGTSGWSDTQYF. CDR3 sequence (DNA): TGTGCCATCAGCCCCGGGACTAGCGGTTGGTCAGATACGCAGTATTTT.

This chain uses TRBV6-6 with TRBJ1-3, with 7 bases that match TRBD1. Losses at the gene ends were 10 bases for V and 5 bases for J; bases not matched to a gene: 8. The CDR3 has 13 residues. The germline gives CDR1 MNHNY, CDR2 SVGAGI (reference sequence). DNA of the CDR3: TGTGCCACAGTTACAGGGGTCAGAAACACCATATATTTT. The encoded protein is CATVTGVRNTIYF.

This clone came up once. The CDR3 DNA reads as TGTGCCAGCAGCCTGGTTGGCCAGTCCCTCTTCGAGGAGACCCAGTACTTC. Protein sequence: CASSLVGQSLFEETQYF. The chain is built from TRBV28 and TRBJ2-5; D ambiguous. The ends were cut back, 6 bases at V and 5 bases at J, with 25 bases in the middle. The CDR3 spans 17 residues. The germline gives CDR1 MDHEN, CDR2 SYDVKM. Full variable domain (outside the CDR3, taken from reference TRBV28 and TRBJ2-5): DVKVTQSSRYLVKRTGEKVFLECVQDMDHENMFWYRQDPGLGLRLIYFSYDVKMKEKGDIPEGYSVSREKKERFSLILESASTNQTSMYLCASSLVGQSLFEETQYFGPGTRLLVL.

The V call is TRBV7-9, the J call TRBJ1-4, with a possible D match to TRBD1 (6 bases). The germline gives CDR1 SEHNR, CDR2 FQNEAQ (reference sequence). This CDR3 is 15 amino acids long. Trimming stripped 1 base from V and 7 bases from J, with 13 bases between. CDR3 nucleotides: TGTGCCAGCAGCTTAGATCAGGGGTTAGGTGAAAAACTGTTTTTT. This codes for CASSLDQGLGEKLFF.

The chain has TRBV3-1 (or the pseudogene TRBV3-2) and TRBJ2-1; D ambiguous. V lost 0 bases and J lost 10, with 7 bases in between. CDR3 length equals 12 residues. CDR1 is LGHDT, CDR2 YNNKEL, per germline (reference sequence). CDR3 loop: CASSQDYTEQFF. In DNA, the CDR3 is TGTGCCAGCAGCCAAGATTATACCGAGCAGTTCTTC.